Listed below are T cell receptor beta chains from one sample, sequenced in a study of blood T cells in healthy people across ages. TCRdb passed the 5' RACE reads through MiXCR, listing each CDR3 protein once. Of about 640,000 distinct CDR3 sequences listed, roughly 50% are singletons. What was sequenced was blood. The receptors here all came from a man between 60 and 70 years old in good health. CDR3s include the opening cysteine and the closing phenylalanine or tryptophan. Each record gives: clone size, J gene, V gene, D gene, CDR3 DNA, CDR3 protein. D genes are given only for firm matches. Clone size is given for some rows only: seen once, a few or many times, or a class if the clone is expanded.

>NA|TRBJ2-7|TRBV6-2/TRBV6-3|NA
TGTGCCAGCAGTTACCTACCAGCCTACGAGCAGTACTTC
CASSYLPAYEQYF
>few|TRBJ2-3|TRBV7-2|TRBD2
TGTGCCAGCAGCTTAGTACGCCTAGCGGGGGGAGCCAGCACAGATACGCAGTATTTT
CASSLVRLAGGASTDTQYF
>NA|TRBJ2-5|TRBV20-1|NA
TGCAGTGCTAGAAGTGGGGGGCGGGGAGAGACCCAGTACTTC
CSARSGGRGETQYF
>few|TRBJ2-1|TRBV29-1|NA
TGCAGCGTTGATCGACCCCTCGGGGGGCCAGGCTACAATGAGCAGTTCTTC
CSVDRPLGGPGYNEQFF
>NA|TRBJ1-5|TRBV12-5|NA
TGTGCTAGTGGTGGAAGAGATCAGCCCCAGCATTTT
CASGGRDQPQHF
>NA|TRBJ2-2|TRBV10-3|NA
TGTGCCATCAGTGCGACGGGGTTCGGGGAGCTGTTTTTT
CAISATGFGELFF
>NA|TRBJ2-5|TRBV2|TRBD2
TGTGCCAGCAGTGCCCCGGGACTAGGAGAGACCCAGTACTTC
CASSAPGLGETQYF
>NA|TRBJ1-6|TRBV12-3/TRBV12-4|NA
TGTGCCAGCAGCTGGGACGGTTATAATTCACCCCTCCACTTT
CASSWDGYNSPLHF
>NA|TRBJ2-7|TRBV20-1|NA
TGCAGTGCTGAGGGGGACGGATCCTACGAGCAGTACTTC
CSAEGDGSYEQYF
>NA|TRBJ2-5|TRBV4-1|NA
TGCGCCAGCAGCCAAGAAGGGGGGGATTTGTGGCAAGAGACCCAGTACTTC
CASSQEGGDLWQETQYF
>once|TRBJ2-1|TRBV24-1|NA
TGTGCCACCAGTGATTTGTCCAGTGAGCAGTTCTTC
CATSDLSSEQFF
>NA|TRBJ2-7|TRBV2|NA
TGTGCCAGCAGTGAAGCGCTAGCTTCCCAGTACTTC
CASSEALASQYF
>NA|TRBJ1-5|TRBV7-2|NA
TGTGCCAGCAGCTCCGGTCCGGGTGGGCCCCAGCATTTT
CASSSGPGGPQHF
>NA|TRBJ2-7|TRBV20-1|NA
TGCAGTGCCAGCCAACAGGGCCTTGCCTACGAGCAGTACTTC
CSASQQGLAYEQYF
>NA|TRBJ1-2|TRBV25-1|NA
TGTGCCAGCAGAGGGGTGGGCTATGGCTACACCTTC
CASRGVGYGYTF
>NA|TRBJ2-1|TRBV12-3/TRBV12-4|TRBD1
TGTGCCAGCAGCCACCCAGGGGGACAGGGGGCCCTAGGCTCCTACAATGAGCAGTTCTTC
CASSHPGGQGALGSYNEQFF
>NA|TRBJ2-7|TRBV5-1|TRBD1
TGCGCCAGCAGCGTCGGGACAGCAGCCTACGAGCAGTACTTC
CASSVGTAAYEQYF
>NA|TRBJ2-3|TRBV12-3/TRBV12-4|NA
TGTGCCGGCACCGGACTCGAGCTCGTTACGCAGTATTTT
CAGTGLELVTQYF
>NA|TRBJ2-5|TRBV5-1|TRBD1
TGCGCCAGCAGCTGGGACAGTCCATTACAAGAGACCCAGTACTTC
CASSWDSPLQETQYF
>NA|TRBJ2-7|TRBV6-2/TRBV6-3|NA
TGTGCCAGCAGTTATTATCTCGGGCGGGGCTCCTACGAGCAGTACTTC
CASSYYLGRGSYEQYF
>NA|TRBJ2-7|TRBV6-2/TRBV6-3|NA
TGTGCCAGCAGTTACAAGGTCGGGTACGAGCAGTACTTC
CASSYKVGYEQYF
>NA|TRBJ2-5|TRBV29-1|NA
TGCAGCGTTGAAGAAACGGGACGGACCCAGTACTTC
CSVEETGRTQYF
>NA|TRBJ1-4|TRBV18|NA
TGTGCCAGCTCACCAACCAGCGAAAAACTGTTTTTT
CASSPTSEKLFF
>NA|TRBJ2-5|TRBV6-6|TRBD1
TGTGCCAGCAGCCTACAGGGGACCCAGGTCACCCAGTACTTC
CASSLQGTQVTQYF
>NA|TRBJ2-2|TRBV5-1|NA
TGCGCCAGCAGCTTAATCGGGGCCCTCGACACCGGGGAGCTGTTTTTT
CASSLIGALDTGELFF
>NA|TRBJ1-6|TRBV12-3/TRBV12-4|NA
TGTGCCAGCAGGCCCGACAGGCCGGGTTCACCCCTCCACTTT
CASRPDRPGSPLHF
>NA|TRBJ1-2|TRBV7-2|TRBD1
TGTGCCAGCAGCCCTACAGGGGGCCAGGGCTATGGCTACACCTTC
CASSPTGGQGYGYTF
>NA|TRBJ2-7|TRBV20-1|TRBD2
TGCAGTGCTAGTTTAGCGGGGGGACCCTACGAGCAGTACTTC
CSASLAGGPYEQYF
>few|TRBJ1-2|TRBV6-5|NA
TGTGCCAGCACGGAGGGTACAAAGGCTGGCTACACCTTC
CASTEGTKAGYTF
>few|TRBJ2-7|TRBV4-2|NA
TGTGCCAGCAGTCCTAAGATCGACGAGCAGTACTTC
CASSPKIDEQYF
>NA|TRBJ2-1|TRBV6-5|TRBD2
TGTGCCAGCAGTACCGAGGGGCGGGGGGGCTACAATGAGCAGTTCTTC
CASSTEGRGGYNEQFF
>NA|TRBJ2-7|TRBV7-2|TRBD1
TGTGCCAGCAGCTTAGGGAGGACAGGGAGCTCCTACAATGAGCAGTACTTC
CASSLGRTGSSYNEQYF
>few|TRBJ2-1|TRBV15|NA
TGTGCCACCAGCAGTTACAGGGTCATCCCCTACAATGAGCAGTTCTTC
CATSSYRVIPYNEQFF
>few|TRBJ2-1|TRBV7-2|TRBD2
TGTGCCAGCAGACTAGCGGGGGGCTCCTACAATGAGCAGTTCTTC
CASRLAGGSYNEQFF
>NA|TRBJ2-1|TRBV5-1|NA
TGCGCCAGCAGCTTGACGACAGGCCGAGGGGTATACAATGAGCAGTTCTTC
CASSLTTGRGVYNEQFF
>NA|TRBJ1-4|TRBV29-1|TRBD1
TGCAGCGCTGTTGGGGTCGAGGGGGCGAGTAATGAAAAACTGTTTTTT
CSAVGVEGASNEKLFF
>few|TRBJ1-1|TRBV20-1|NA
TGCAGTGCTAAAGCGGGGCTAACTGAAGCTTTCTTT
CSAKAGLTEAFF
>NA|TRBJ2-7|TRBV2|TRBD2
TGTGCCAGCGGACAAACGGGGGGGACGGCCTACGAGCAGTACTTC
CASGQTGGTAYEQYF
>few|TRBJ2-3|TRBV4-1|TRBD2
TGCGCCAGCAGCCAAGATGCGGCGGGGGGGCCTCTTAATACGCAGTATTTT
CASSQDAAGGPLNTQYF
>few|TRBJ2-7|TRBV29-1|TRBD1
TGCAGCGCCAAGGGTCCAGGGGGTTTCTCCTACGAGCAGTACTTC
CSAKGPGGFSYEQYF
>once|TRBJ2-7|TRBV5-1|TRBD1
TGCGCCAGCAGCTTGGCCGGGACAGGGTTTATTGAGCAGTACTTC
CASSLAGTGFIEQYF
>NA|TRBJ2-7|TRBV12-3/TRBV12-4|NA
TGTGCCAGCAGTTTATCAGTGGCCTCGGTGCAGTACTTC
CASSLSVASVQYF
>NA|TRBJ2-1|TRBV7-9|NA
TGTGCCAGCAGCTCCCAGGGCGAAGATGAGCAGTTCTTC
CASSSQGEDEQFF
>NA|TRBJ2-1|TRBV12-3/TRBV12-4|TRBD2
TGTGCCAGCAGTTTGGCTAGCGGGATCTATGAGCAGTTCTTC
CASSLASGIYEQFF
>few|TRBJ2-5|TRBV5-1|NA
TGCGCCAGCAGAGATGGTCAGGGTGAGACCCAGTACTTC
CASRDGQGETQYF
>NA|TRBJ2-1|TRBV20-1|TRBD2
TGCAGTGCTAGAAAGACTAGCGGGGGACGCTACAATGAGCAGTTCTTC
CSARKTSGGRYNEQFF
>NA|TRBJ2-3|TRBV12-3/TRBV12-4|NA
TGTGCCAGCAGTTTCGGTGCCAGGGCCACAGATACGCAGTATTTT
CASSFGARATDTQYF
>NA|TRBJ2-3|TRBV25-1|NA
TGTGCCAGCAGTGAACATAGGGCCACAGATACGCAGTATTTT
CASSEHRATDTQYF
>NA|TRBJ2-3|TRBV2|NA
TGTGCCAGCAGTGAAGCAGGCCCCCGCAGCACAGATACGCAGTATTTT
CASSEAGPRSTDTQYF
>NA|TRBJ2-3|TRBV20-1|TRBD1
TGCAGTGCTCTGGGGGACAGGGGATCGGCAGATACGCAGTATTTT
CSALGDRGSADTQYF